The clone carrying this T cell receptor (beta chain) was seen more than once but under ten times. What it recognizes is unknown. Researchers amplified the TCR beta CDR3 regions from RNA transcripts. The HTBI primer set served for first-round RT-PCR of the TCR CDR3. A single record per CDR3 protein comes from TCRdb applying MiXCR to the multiplex PCR reads. Found here are under 450,000 distinct CDR3 sequences, 15% to 17% of them singletons; the top ten hold around 14%. The data are from a study of T cells in Graves' hyperthyroidism and ophthalmopathy. Overall study: The initial diagnosis was the point when peripheral blood was collected, ahead of any treatment. Study-wide findings and caveats: For ophthalmopathy, model prediction preceded onset by a median about 6.4 months. Blood also contained most expanded thyroid clonotypes above 0.001.

The V end lost 3 bases, the J end lost 5 bases, and 10 bases lay between the germline ends. Germline V lookup: CDR1 KGHDR, CDR2 SFDVKD. The CDR3 has 13 residues. Diagnostic decisions used clinical symptoms, serum thyroxine and TRAb, thyroid ultrasound and orbital computed tomography. The clonotype originates from a woman between 18 and 29 years old with Graves' hyperthyroidism. J is TRBJ2-7 and V is TRBV24-1, with D perhaps matching TRBD1 (6 bases). Material: blood. Here the CDR3 reads CATSDAQGNEQYF. The CDR3 region has the DNA TGTGCCACCAGTGATGCACAGGGAAACGAGCAGTACTTC.